Each of the 24 T cell receptor beta chains below was sequenced from the same sample in a study of identical twins. TCRdb recomputed calls from the 5' RACE reads with MiXCR, one row per CDR3 protein. The profile shows some 900,000 distinct CDR3 sequences, around an eighth of them singletons. These same records also appear under a second study, on yellow fever vaccine responses in identical twins.

Sequencing input: PBMCs. The receptors were gathered from a woman younger than 35 in good health.

This chain uses TRBV24-1 with TRBJ2-1; the match to TRBD2 covers 8 bases. CDR3 length: 13 residues. The V and J ends lost 12 bases and 2 bases, in that order; junction bases with no gene match: 5. Germline CDR1 KGHDR, CDR2 SFDVKD. The CDR3 here is CASAGVPYNEQFF. For the CDR3, the DNA is TGTGCCTCAGCGGGAGTCCCCTACAATGAGCAGTTCTTC.

This clonotype was counted a few times. This chain uses TRBV27 with TRBJ2-1; 14 positions agree with TRBD2. J gave up 7 bases and V 4 bases, and 6 bases lay outside the gene matches. Germline CDR1 MNHEY, CDR2 SMNVEV (reference sequence). This CDR3 has 16 amino acids. CDR3 residues: CASSSRTSGRPNEQFF. The CDR3 DNA sequence: TGTGCCAGCAGTTCACGGACTAGCGGGAGGCCTAATGAGCAGTTCTTC.

This clonotype was counted only a few times. V and J are TRBV27 and TRBJ2-7; D not resolved. From germline, CDR1 is MNHEY and CDR2 SMNVEV (reference sequence). CDR3 length: 14 residues. V was cut by 5 bases and J by 3 bases, with 14 bases left in between. The CDR3 DNA is TGTGCCAGCAGTCAAAATAAAGGGAACTACGAGCAGTACTTC. Amino acid sequence: CASSQNKGNYEQYF.

There are a few counts of this clonotype. The V call is TRBV28, the J call TRBJ2-6; D not certain. Trimming cost V 3 bases and J 1 base, with 7 bases left between them. CDR1 and CDR2 from the germline V gene are MDHEN and SYDVKM. The CDR3 consists of 15 residues. The CDR3 region is CASSFLVSGANVLTF. The CDR3 nucleotides read TGTGCCAGCAGTTTTTTGGTTTCTGGGGCCAACGTCCTGACTTTC.

This clonotype was found a few times. V gene TRBV2 combines with J gene TRBJ2-5, with D unclear. The CDR3 is made up of 13 amino acids. Germline V gives CDR1 SNHLY, CDR2 FYNNEI. V was clipped by 1 base and J by 5 bases, with 8 bases between them. The DNA of the CDR3 is TGTGCCAGCAGTGAAGTGGGATTTGAGACCCAGTACTTC. Translating it yields CASSEVGFETQYF. Based on the CDR3 plus reference TRBV2 and TRBJ2-5, the full variable domain is EPEVTQTPSHQVTQMGQEVILRCVPISNHLYFYWYRQILGQKVEFLVSFYNNEISEKSEIFDDQFSVERPDGSNFTLKIRSTKLEDSAMYFCASSEVGFETQYFGPGTRLLVL.

This clonotype turned up a few times. The chain links TRBV4-2 to TRBJ2-1; 11 nucleotides line up with TRBD2. The V gene end was trimmed by 5 bases and the J gene end by 5 bases; junction bases not matched to a gene: 11. CDR3 length: 17 residues. Per the germline V gene, CDR1 is LGHNA and CDR2 is YNFKEQ. DNA of the CDR3: TGTGCCAGCAGCAAAGGGGTAGCGGGAGGGCCTAACAATGAGCAGTTCTTC. This sequence encodes CASSKGVAGGPNNEQFF.

This rearrangement joins TRBV4-2 to TRBJ2-4, with 8 bases matching TRBD1. Germline V CDR1 and CDR2: LGHNA, YNFKEQ. V lost 5 bases, J lost 4 bases, and 13 bases stayed unmatched. This CDR3 is 17 amino acids long. CDR3 residues: CASSYRTGQVFKNIQYF. DNA of the CDR3: TGTGCCAGCAGCTATCGTACGGGACAGGTCTTTAAAAACATTCAGTACTTC.

The chain recombines TRBV27 with TRBJ1-2, with 7 bases aligning to TRBD1. The CDR3 spans 15 residues. V dropped 2 bases and J dropped 6; count of bases not matched to a gene: 9. Looked up from germline, CDR1 is MNHEY and CDR2 is SMNVEV (reference sequence). The DNA of the CDR3 is TGTGCCAGCAGTTTAAGCGCAGGGGGGGCCGATGGCTACACCTTC. It specifies CASSLSAGGADGYTF.

This clonotype has just a few counts. This chain connects TRBV5-6 to TRBJ1-2, with 8 bases matching TRBD1. Losses at the gene ends were 1 base for V and 3 bases for J; bases not matched to a gene: 2. Germline V gene data show CDR1 as SGHDT and CDR2 as YYEEEE. CDR3 size: 14 residues. DNA of the CDR3: TGTGCCAGCAGCTTGATGGGACAGGACTATGGCTACACCTTC. Its translation: CASSLMGQDYGYTF.

This clonotype was detected only a few times. The chain links TRBV15 to TRBJ2-3, with D perhaps TRBD1 (6 bases). Looked up from germline, CDR1 is LNHNV and CDR2 is YYDKDF (reference sequence). The CDR3 covers 13 residues. Trimming took 8 bases from V and 2 from J, leaving 11 bases between them. The CDR3, as DNA: TGTGCCACCTCTGGACAGCTCACAGATACGCAGTATTTT. The encoded protein is CATSGQLTDTQYF.

The CDR3 sequence: CASSPPSRGDTQYF. The CDR3 DNA is TGTGCCAGCAGCCCCCCGTCCCGGGGAGATACGCAGTATTTT. The chain is built from TRBV3-1 and TRBJ2-3; D is perhaps TRBD2 (5 bases). Germline CDR1 and CDR2: LGHDT and YNNKEL (reference sequence). V was cut by 4 bases and J by 5 bases, with 13 bases left in between. This CDR3 spans 14 amino acids.

The chain uses TRBV18 and TRBJ1-2; 8 nucleotides match TRBD1. The CDR3 contains 13 residues. V lost 2 bases and J lost 6; bases outside the gene matches: 2. The germline CDR1 and CDR2 sequences are KGHSH and LQKENI. CDR3 bases: TGTGCCAGCTCACCATCGACAGGGGATGGCTACACCTTC. This gives the protein CASSPSTGDGYTF.

The chain combines TRBV9 with TRBJ2-1; the match to TRBD2 covers 9 bases. Looked up from germline, CDR1 is SGDLS and CDR2 is YYNGEE. The V segment lost 3 bases and the J segment 8 bases; nucleotides outside the gene matches: 9. The CDR3 is 15 amino acids. Here the CDR3 reads CASSAGTSNRDEQFF. In nucleotides, the CDR3 is TGTGCCAGCAGCGCTGGGACTAGCAATCGGGATGAGCAGTTCTTC.

The chain links TRBV5-4 to TRBJ1-3; D is unclear. The CDR3 loop spans 11 amino acids. V was shortened by 6 bases and J by 6 bases, with 7 bases between the two germline ends. CDR1 is SGHNT and CDR2 is YYREEE in the germline V gene (reference sequence). CDR3 nucleotide sequence: TGTGCCAGCACTCGGCTAAACACCATATATTTT. Its translation is CASTRLNTIYF.

This clonotype was recorded a few times. This sequence joins TRBV10-2 and TRBJ1-1, with 7 bases lining up with TRBD1. The V gene's germline CDR1 is WSHSY and CDR2 SAAADI. CDR3 length: 15 residues. V lost 2 bases to trimming and J lost 0 bases; unmatched junction nucleotides: 3. The CDR3 DNA sequence: TGCGCCAGCAGTGAGCCAGGGGGGGTGAACACTGAAGCTTTCTTT. It specifies CASSEPGGVNTEAFF.

This clonotype appeared a few times. The chain carries TRBV12-3 or TRBV12-4 and TRBJ1-2; the D is unclear. This CDR3 region has 14 residues. Trimming removed 3 bases at V and 8 bases at J, with 16 bases between. In nucleotides, the CDR3 is TGTGCCAGCAGTTTTGGGCGACTCCCCCGGGGCTACACCTTC. Its protein product is CASSFGRLPRGYTF.

The rearrangement links TRBV5-6 to TRBJ2-1; D uncertain. Germline CDR1 and CDR2: SGHDT and YYEEEE. This CDR3 has 16 residues. The ends were cut back, 1 base at V and 4 bases at J, with 15 bases in the middle. The CDR3 DNA follows: TGTGCCAGCAGCTTGCGATCGCTTGGGCAATACAATGAGCAGTTCTTC. It specifies CASSLRSLGQYNEQFF.

The gene calls are TRBV19 and TRBJ1-5; D unclear. The V gene's germline CDR1 is LNHDA and CDR2 SQIVND (reference sequence). Trimming took off 3 bases at V and 0 bases at J, with 6 bases between the two ends. This CDR3 contains 14 residues. CDR3 sequence (DNA): TGTGCCAGTAGTATCGGTTTTAGCAATCAGCCCCAGCATTTT. The encoded protein is CASSIGFSNQPQHF. The variable domain in full, with the rest retrieved from reference TRBV19 and TRBJ1-5, is DGGITQSPKYLFRKEGQNVTLSCEQNLNHDAMYWYRQDPGQGLRLIYYSQIVNDFQKGDIAEGYSVSREKKESFPLTVTSAQKNPTAFYLCASSIGFSNQPQHFGDGTRLSIL.

This clonotype was picked up a small number of times. The chain uses TRBV2 and TRBJ2-1, with D perhaps TRBD2 (6 bases). Trimming pared 4 bases from V and 7 bases from J, leaving 11 bases between. Germline loops: CDR1 SNHLY, CDR2 FYNNEI. The CDR3 extends over 13 amino acids. CDR3 in amino acids: CASSVEGRNEQFF. Here the CDR3 DNA reads TGTGCCAGCAGTGTGGAGGGGAGAAATGAGCAGTTCTTC. Using reference TRBV2 and TRBJ2-1 for the parts outside the CDR3, the full variable domain is EPEVTQTPSHQVTQMGQEVILRCVPISNHLYFYWYRQILGQKVEFLVSFYNNEISEKSEIFDDQFSVERPDGSNFTLKIRSTKLEDSAMYFCASSVEGRNEQFFGPGTRLTVL.

The sample holds a few counts of this clonotype. V and J are TRBV2 and TRBJ2-1; 12 nucleotides match TRBD2. Germline V gene sequence: CDR1 SNHLY, CDR2 FYNNEI. V was clipped by 4 bases and J by 4 bases; unmatched bases: 5. The CDR3 totals 16 residues. The CDR3 is CASSGHGTSGYNEQFF. CDR3 nucleotides: TGTGCCAGCAGTGGACACGGGACTAGCGGGTACAATGAGCAGTTCTTC. The full variable domain, completed using reference TRBV2 and TRBJ2-1, is EPEVTQTPSHQVTQMGQEVILRCVPISNHLYFYWYRQILGQKVEFLVSFYNNEISEKSEIFDDQFSVERPDGSNFTLKIRSTKLEDSAMYFCASSGHGTSGYNEQFFGPGTRLTVL.

The rearrangement uses TRBV5-1 and TRBJ2-2; perhaps TRBD2 as D (6 bases). Trimming shortened V by 4 bases and J by 4 bases, and 17 bases separated the two germline ends. CDR1 SGHRS and CDR2 YFSETQ come from the germline V gene. The CDR3 is 16 amino acids. The CDR3 spells CASSLEGQGLTGELFF. The CDR3 DNA is TGCGCCAGCAGCCTGGAGGGCCAGGGTCTCACCGGGGAGCTGTTTTTT.

In its sample, this clonotype was seen a few times. V usage is TRBV5-1 and J usage is TRBJ2-3; 7 bases agree with TRBD2. With V trimmed by 1 base and J by 4 bases, 15 bases remained unmatched. In germline, CDR1 is SGHRS, CDR2 YFSETQ. This CDR3 comprises 18 residues. The CDR3 loop is CASSLLHRDYESADTQYF. CDR3 DNA: TGCGCCAGCAGCTTGCTACACCGGGACTACGAAAGCGCAGATACGCAGTATTTT.

This clonotype was counted ten times or more. The chain carries TRBV9 and TRBJ2-1; 8 positions agree with TRBD2. With 4 bases clipped from V and 3 bases from J, the junction kept 9 bases outside the gene matches. Germline V CDR1 and CDR2: SGDLS, YYNGEE. The CDR3 consists of 16 residues. This CDR3 reads CASSPYSGSVYNEQFF. The CDR3 region has the DNA TGTGCCAGCAGCCCCTACAGCGGGAGTGTCTACAATGAGCAGTTCTTC.

This clonotype was seen only a few times. The chain combines TRBV7-9 with TRBJ2-7; possibly TRBD2 for D (5 bases). Trimming pared 1 base from V and 6 bases from J, leaving 13 bases between. Germline assignment: CDR1 SEHNR and CDR2 FQNEAQ (reference sequence). This CDR3 has 14 residues. CDR3 sequence reads: CASSLEVRGSEQYV. CDR3 nucleotide sequence: TGTGCCAGCAGCTTAGAGGTTCGAGGGAGCGAGCAGTACGTC.